Listed below are T cell receptor beta chains from one sample, sequenced in a study of T cell responses to AZD1222 COVID-19 vaccine. Measured with immunoSEQ multiplex PCR; TCRdb has only the in-frame clones, and not every one. The repertoire consists of about 120,000 clones, with roughly 90% occurring once and the leading ten covering 11% to 15%. This specimen was peripheral blood, taken on day 0 of AZD1222 vaccination. Receptors originate from an adult in good health. The CDR3 runs from the conserved cysteine through the conserved F or W. D genes are given only for firm matches. Expanded clones get a size class; other rows say once, few or many, or leave the size out.

V,J,D,size,DNA,CDR3
TRBV24-1,TRBJ1-5,TRBD1,.,TGTGCCACCAGTGATGGTACAGGGGGTCAGCCCCAGCATTTT,CATSDGTGGQPQHF
TRBV6-5,TRBJ1-1,TRBD1,.,TGTGCCAGCAGTAGACAGGGGTTGATGACTGAAGCTTTCTTT,CASSRQGLMTEAFF
TRBV28,TRBJ1-3,.,.,TGTGCCAGCAGTTTATCGGGCAACTCTGGAAACACCATATATTTT,CASSLSGNSGNTIYF
TRBV9,TRBJ2-3,.,.,TGTGCCAGCAGCGTAGGGGGTGGGGATACGCAGTATTTT,CASSVGGGDTQYF
TRBV7-2,TRBJ2-7,.,once,TGTGCCAGCAGCTCCCCTTGGCAGGGGCAATCTATTTCCGAGCAGTACTTC,CASSSPWQGQSISEQYF
TRBV10-3,TRBJ1-1,.,.,TGTGCCATCAGTGAGTCCACAGCTGAAGCTTTCTTT,CAISESTAEAFF
TRBV6-2/TRBV6-3,TRBJ2-6,.,once,TGTGCCAGCAGACCTTTATCTGGTGTGGGGGCCAACGTCCTGACTTTC,CASRPLSGVGANVLTF
TRBV10-3,TRBJ2-5,TRBD1,.,TGTGCCATCAGTGAATCTGGGACAGGGGTTCGGGAGACCCAGTACTTC,CAISESGTGVRETQYF
TRBV7-9,TRBJ1-6,.,once,TGTGCCAGCAGCTTGGGGCTCTATAATTCACCCCTCCACTTT,CASSLGLYNSPLHF
TRBV6-2/TRBV6-3,TRBJ1-4,.,.,TGTGCCAGCAGTTCCCTCCCCGGGGGGCTGGGTGAAAAACTGTTTTTT,CASSSLPGGLGEKLFF
TRBV13,TRBJ2-3,.,once,TGTGCCAGCAGCTTAGTAGCGACCCATACGCAGTATTTT,CASSLVATHTQYF
TRBV6-2/TRBV6-3,TRBJ1-6,.,.,TGTGCCAGCAGCCCCGAACAGGGTGATAATTCACCCCTCCACTTT,CASSPEQGDNSPLHF
TRBV2,TRBJ1-2,.,.,TGTGCCAGCAAGGAGGGGTTCGTCACCTTC,CASKEGFVTF
TRBV28,TRBJ1-2,.,.,TGTGCCAGCAAGTCTACCGGGAACGGCTATGGCTACACCTTC,CASKSTGNGYGYTF
TRBV14,TRBJ1-2,.,.,TGTGCCAGCAGCCAAGATGGGTCGGGGGGGGCGAATGGCTACACCTTC,CASSQDGSGGANGYTF
TRBV15,TRBJ1-5,.,.,TGTGCCACCGCGGAGATGGGACGGGACCATCAGCCCCAGCATTTT,CATAEMGRDHQPQHF
TRBV9,TRBJ1-1,TRBD1,.,TGTGCCAGCAGCCCGAGCGCCGGGACAGGGGGCACTGAAGCTTTCTTT,CASSPSAGTGGTEAFF
TRBV7-9,TRBJ2-7,.,.,TGTGCCAGCAGCTCGGGACTGGCTTACGAGCAGTACTTC,CASSSGLAYEQYF
TRBV10-3,TRBJ2-1,.,.,TGTGCCATCAGTGGGACAGATTACAATGAGCAGTTCTTC,CAISGTDYNEQFF
TRBV5-5,TRBJ2-1,TRBD2,.,TGTGCCTCTGGACTAGCGGGGAGGAATGAGCAGTTCTTC,CASGLAGRNEQFF
TRBV5-4,TRBJ1-6,.,.,TGTGCCAGCAGCTCCAGGACGGAAAATTCACCCCTCCACTTT,CASSSRTENSPLHF
TRBV5-8,TRBJ1-5,.,.,TGTGCCAGCAGCTTGCAGAGCAATCAGCCCCAGCATTTT,CASSLQSNQPQHF
TRBV10-2,TRBJ2-7,TRBD2,.,TGCGCCAGCAGTGAGTTGGGGGGGAGTGACGAGCAGTACTTC,CASSELGGSDEQYF
TRBV27,TRBJ1-1,.,.,TGTGCCAGCAGTTCTCTCATTCGGGGCACTGAAGCTTTCTTT,CASSSLIRGTEAFF
TRBV27,TRBJ1-5,.,.,TGTGCCAGCTCTCTCTCGATAACGGCGCCCCAGCATTTT,CASSLSITAPQHF
TRBV19,TRBJ2-5,.,.,TGTGCCAGTAGTAGCACGGGCCTTGGGGGCCAAGAGACCCAGTACTTC,CASSSTGLGGQETQYF
TRBV9,TRBJ1-2,.,.,TGTGCCAGCAGCGAGACGGTAAACTATGGCTACACCTTC,CASSETVNYGYTF
TRBV4-1,TRBJ1-5,.,.,TGCGCCAGCAGCCAAGATAGGGCAGCAAATCAGCCCCAGCATTTT,CASSQDRAANQPQHF
TRBV7-2,TRBJ2-1,TRBD2,.,TGTGCCAGCAGCCTAGCCCGCGGACTAGCGGGGGCTTACAATGAGCAGTTCTTC,CASSLARGLAGAYNEQFF
TRBV6-4,TRBJ1-1,.,.,TGTGCCAGCAGGAAAGAAACAAGGGGCACTGAAGCTTTCTTT,CASRKETRGTEAFF
TRBV9,TRBJ2-7,.,few,TGTGCCAGCAGCGTAGCTGCCAACTCCTACGAGCAGTACTTC,CASSVAANSYEQYF
TRBV19,TRBJ2-3,TRBD1,.,TGTGCCAGTAGTCCGCAGACAGGGGGCACAGATACGCAGTATTTT,CASSPQTGGTDTQYF
TRBV28,TRBJ2-2,TRBD2,.,TGTGCCAGCAGTCTATTTCTTGGGCAAGAGGGACTAGTTATCGGGGAGCTGTTTTTT,CASSLFLGQEGLVIGELFF
TRBV7-2,TRBJ2-1,.,.,TGTGCCAGCAGCTCGCTAAGGATAGCGGCCTATGGGCATGAGCAGTTCTTC,CASSSLRIAAYGHEQFF
TRBV15,TRBJ1-2,.,few,TGTGCCACCGGGACGCGCACCGCTACCAACTATGGCTACACCTTC,CATGTRTATNYGYTF
TRBV6-5,TRBJ2-3,TRBD2,.,TGTGCCAGCAGTCGGGGAGCGGGGGATACGCAGTATTTT,CASSRGAGDTQYF
TRBV12-3/TRBV12-4,TRBJ1-5,.,.,TGTGCCAGCAGTTTAGGTAATCAGCCCCAGCATTTT,CASSLGNQPQHF
TRBV9,TRBJ1-1,.,.,TGTGCCAGTACAAGGGGCAGGTTAAACACTGAAGCTTTCTTT,CASTRGRLNTEAFF
TRBV15,TRBJ2-7,.,once,TGTGCCACCAGCAGAAGTGGGACAATCCACGAGCAGTACTTC,CATSRSGTIHEQYF
TRBV5-8,TRBJ1-2,TRBD1,.,TGTGCCAGCAGCACGACAGGGTTTGACTATGGCTACACCTTC,CASSTTGFDYGYTF
TRBV19,TRBJ1-4,.,.,TGTGCCAGTAGTCGGCAGATTAATGAAAAACTGTTTTTT,CASSRQINEKLFF
TRBV9,TRBJ2-6,TRBD1,.,TGTGCCAGCTCCCTTAGCCCGACAGGGAGCTATGCTGGGGCCAACGTCCTGACTTTC,CASSLSPTGSYAGANVLTF
TRBV10-2,TRBJ2-5,TRBD2,.,TGCGCCAGCATTATGGGGCTAGCGACGACGGGGGGAGAGACCCAGTACTTC,CASIMGLATTGGETQYF